These 18 T cell receptor beta chains were all obtained from the same sample, sequenced in a study of T cell clonality in common variable immunodeficiency. Produced via immunoSEQ multiplex PCR; TCRdb's table is partial and in-frame only. Singletons are absent from the sample, which has more than 65,000 clones. What was sequenced was peripheral blood mononuclear cells. All receptors come from a person aged 18-69 years in good health.

This clone was detected many times. The CDR3 end is not reached by the read, which stops 3 residues before it; the germline J gene fills it in. The V gene is TRBV19, the J gene TRBJ2-1; 11 bases map to TRBD2. Per germline, CDR1 LNHDA and CDR2 SQIVND (reference sequence). The CDR3 runs 18 residues. J lost 1 base, V lost 7 bases, and 12 bases had no gene match. The CDR3 sequence: CASTWRGLAAQSYNEQFF. The sequenced CDR3 bases are TGTGCCAGTACATGGAGGGGACTAGCGGCCCAATCCTACAATGAG.

The sample holds many counts of this clone. The missing CDR3 end, 3 residues past where the read stops, is filled in from the germline J gene. The chain couples TRBV19 to TRBJ2-3; 12 nucleotides agree with TRBD2. V shed 3 bases and J 5 bases; nucleotides not matched to a gene: 6. There are 16 residues in the CDR3. CDR1 is LNHDA, CDR2 SQIVND, per germline (reference sequence). The sequenced CDR3 bases are TGTGCCAGTAGTATCCGACTAGCGGGAGTAAGAGATACG. Its translation: CASSIRLAGVRDT. The whole CDR3 sequence reads CASSIRLAGVRDTQYF.

In the case of this clone: The read terminates 3 residues before the CDR3 end, so the remaining end is supplied by the germline J gene. The rearrangement uses TRBV7-9 and TRBJ1-1; D not certain. CDR1 and CDR2 from the germline V gene are SEHNR and FQNEAQ (reference sequence). V lost 4 bases and J 4 bases, leaving 10 bases between the germline ends. This CDR3 contains 13 residues. CDR3 protein: CASSYHSPTEAFF. The DNA read from the CDR3 is TGTGCCAGCAGCTACCACAGCCCCACTGAA.

The sample holds many counts of this clone. The read terminates 3 residues before the CDR3 end, so the remaining end is supplied by the germline J gene. The rearrangement joins TRBV2 to TRBJ1-1; 8 bases line up with TRBD1. Germline V CDR1 and CDR2: SNHLY, FYNNEI. Trimming took 2 bases from V and 5 from J; bases not matched to a gene: 13. The CDR3 spans 17 residues. Partial CDR3 DNA: TGTGCCAGCAGTGAAAGGACAGGGCTCTTGATGGGGACTGAA. Translating gives CASSERTGLLMGTE. The whole CDR3 protein reads CASSERTGLLMGTEAFF.

This clone was counted at least ten times. The CDR3 is CSALGRDQETQYF. The sequenced part of the CDR3 DNA is TGCAGTGCCCTGGGGCGAGACCAAGAGACC. The J gene is TRBJ2-5, the V gene TRBV20-1; tentative D call: TRBD1 (5 bases). Sequencing ends 3 residues short of the CDR3 end; the germline J gene provides the rest. The germline gives CDR1 DFQATT, CDR2 SNEGSKA (reference sequence). This CDR3 is built from 13 residues. V was shortened by 6 bases and J by 0 bases, with 11 bases between the two germline ends.

The table lists this clone with many counts. One end of the junction varies from germline; a read error may be responsible. The CDR3 extends 3 residues past the end of the read, so its final part is completed from the germline J gene. The chain links TRBV7-7 to TRBJ1-4; possibly TRBD1 for D (6 bases). CDR1 SSHAT and CDR2 FNYEAQ come from the germline V gene (reference sequence). The CDR3 consists of 14 residues. CDR3 loop: CASSLDRHPWKLFF. The sequenced part of the CDR3 DNA is TGTGCTAGCAGCTTAGACAGGCACCCTTGGAAA.

This clone was seen ten or more times. The sequence runs out 3 residues before the end of the CDR3; the remainder is reconstructed from the germline J gene. The rearrangement links TRBV10-3 to TRBJ1-4; 7 positions match TRBD1. CDR3 size: 14 residues. J lost 0 bases, V lost 11 bases, and 6 bases had no gene match. The germline V gene has CDR1 ENHRY and CDR2 SYGVKD. Incomplete CDR3 DNA: TGTGCCGTTGGGCAGGGGGCAACTAATGAAAAA. Translated: CAVGQGATNEK. Given in full, the CDR3 is CAVGQGATNEKLFF.

Many counts were recorded for this clone. The DNA ends 3 residues before the CDR3 does, and the rest of the CDR3 is filled in from the germline J gene. The V and J genes are TRBV19 and TRBJ2-2, with TRBD2 matching 15 bases. V was clipped by 3 bases and J by 5 bases; unmatched bases: 13. Germline lookup yields CDR1 LNHDA and CDR2 SQIVND (reference sequence). This CDR3 is 20 amino acids long. The sequenced part of the CDR3 DNA is TGTGCCAGTAGTATTCCCCGGACTAGCGGGAGGGCCTACGAGACCGGGGAG. Translated: CASSIPRTSGRAYETGE. The CDR3 in full is CASSIPRTSGRAYETGELFF.

This CDR3 is CASSPYGFKAGGLYEQYF. The DNA read from the CDR3 is TGTGCCAGCAGTCCATACGGTTTTAAAGCGGGAGGCTTATACGAG. The chain employs TRBV27 and TRBJ2-7; 9 nucleotides line up with TRBD2. The read halts 3 residues ahead of the CDR3 end, with the missing end drawn from the germline J gene. Germline V gene sequence: CDR1 MNHEY, CDR2 SMNVEV (reference sequence). This CDR3 region has 18 residues. Trimming at V came to 5 bases and at J to 4 bases, leaving 18 bases not matched to a gene.

This clone was seen ten or more times. Read sequence stops 3 residues before the CDR3 end, and the germline J gene provides the missing end. The chain recombines TRBV20-1 with TRBJ2-5, with a possible D match to TRBD1 (6 bases). CDR3 length equals 14 residues. Germline V gene data show CDR1 as DFQATT and CDR2 as SNEGSKA (reference sequence). Trimming took 3 bases from V and 4 from J, leaving 15 bases between them. The sequenced CDR3 bases are TGCAGTGCTAGTGGACAGCTGAGGGGAGAGACC. Protein sequence: CSASGQLRGET. The whole CDR3 protein reads CSASGQLRGETQYF.

This clone was found many times. The read is 3 residues too short to cover the CDR3 end, so that end is filled in from the germline J gene. The chain uses TRBV12-3 or TRBV12-4 and TRBJ1-4, with a weak D call TRBD1 (5 bases). Trimming removed 0 bases from V and 10 bases from J, with 15 bases in between. The CDR3 runs 15 residues. The CDR3 sequence: CASSLAEGQGGKLFF. The CDR3 bases that were read are TGTGCCAGCAGTTTAGCGGAGGGGCAGGGAGGAAAA.

This clone showed up many times. With the read ending 3 residues before the CDR3 end, the germline J gene is used to fill in that end. The genes are TRBV7-6 and TRBJ2-7; 7 bases fit TRBD2. The CDR3 covers 13 residues. Germline-derived CDR1 and CDR2 are SGHVS and FNYEAQ. V shed 4 bases and J 3 bases; nucleotides not matched to a gene: 3. CDR3 in amino acids: CASSSPSGYEQYF. The CDR3 bases that were read are TGTGCCAGCAGCTCCCCTAGCGGCTACGAG.

This clone was detected ten times or more. Coverage ceases 3 residues before the CDR3 finishes, and the germline J gene fills in the end. This sequence joins TRBV12-3 or TRBV12-4 and TRBJ1-4; D might be TRBD1 (5 bases). The ends were cut back, 3 bases at V and 2 bases at J, with 7 bases in the middle. This CDR3 is built from 14 residues. CDR3: CASSFGATNEKLFF. The DNA read from the CDR3 is TGTGCCAGCAGTTTTGGGGCTACTAATGAAAAA.

This clone was detected ten times or more. Read coverage stops 3 residues before the CDR3 terminus; the germline J gene supplies the remainder. The rearrangement uses TRBV13 and TRBJ2-1; TRBD2 might be the D (6 bases). Per germline, CDR1 PRHDT and CDR2 FYEKMQ (reference sequence). V lost 2 bases, J lost 5 bases, and 13 bases lay in between. The CDR3 consists of 15 residues. The CDR3 here is CASSLYRGSNNEQFF. The sequenced part of the CDR3 DNA is TGTGCCAGCAGCTTATACCGGGGGTCCAACAATGAG.

This clone has ten or more counts. The read gets to within 3 residues of the CDR3 end, and the germline J gene fills in the rest. The rearrangement joins TRBV7-9 to TRBJ2-7; 7 bases agree with TRBD1. Losses at the gene ends were 1 base for V and 6 bases for J; bases not matched to a gene: 9. In germline, CDR1 is SEHNR, CDR2 FQNEAQ (reference sequence). This CDR3 comprises 15 residues. The part of the CDR3 DNA that was read is TGTGCCAGCAGCTTAGTATTGGGACAGAGCCTCGAG. It yields the protein CASSLVLGQSLE. The whole CDR3 region reads CASSLVLGQSLEQYF.

This clone was found many times. The read terminates 3 residues before the CDR3 end, so the remaining end is supplied by the germline J gene. The rearrangement links TRBV9 to TRBJ2-2; 13 bases are a match to TRBD2. The germline gives CDR1 SGDLS, CDR2 YYNGEE. This CDR3 region has 19 residues. J lost 7 bases, V lost 2 bases, and 14 bases had no gene match. CDR3 DNA (partial): TGTGCCAGCAGCGTGGGGGCCCACGGACTAGCGGGAGTTGTCGGGGAG. Translating it yields CASSVGAHGLAGVVGE. The entire CDR3 sequence reads CASSVGAHGLAGVVGELFF.

This clone was counted at least ten times. The read comes to an end 3 residues before the CDR3 does, leaving the germline J gene to fill in the end. This rearrangement joins TRBV7-3 to TRBJ2-2; D possibly uses TRBD1 or TRBD2 (5 bases each). Germline CDR1 and CDR2: SGHTA and FQGTGA. Trimming took off 2 bases at V and 6 bases at J, with 19 bases between the two ends. CDR3 size: 17 residues. The CDR3 spells CASSLVAGSGSAGELFF. The sequenced part of the CDR3 DNA is TGTGCCAGCAGCTTAGTAGCAGGGAGTGGGTCAGCCGGGGAG.

A word on this clone: The sequenced fragment ends 3 residues before the CDR3 boundary, so the rest is inferred from the germline J gene. V is TRBV20-1 and J is TRBJ2-7, with TRBD2 identical over 7 bases. The V gene's germline CDR1 is DFQATT and CDR2 SNEGSKA (reference sequence). V lost 1 base, J lost 2 bases, and 5 bases stayed unmatched. The CDR3 sequence is 14 residues long. The part of the CDR3 DNA that was read is TGCAGTGCTAGAGCGCTAGCGGTGACCTACGAG. Encoded protein: CSARALAVTYE. In full, the CDR3 is CSARALAVTYEQYF.